Presented here are 2 T cell receptor beta chains from one specimen sequenced in a study of blood T cell repertoires in COVID-19. The assay was immunoSEQ multiplex PCR, and TCRdb's table has in-frame clones only and misses some. In the table there are about 250,000 clones, roughly 86% of which are singletons. The specimen sequenced was PBMCs or T cells enriched from blood (not recorded which). These receptors all come from a woman aged 25 to 39 with acute COVID-19.

The rearrangement uses TRBV5-4 and TRBJ2-7, with 11 bases lining up with TRBD2. Germline values: CDR1 SGHNT, CDR2 YYREEE (reference sequence). This CDR3 spans 14 amino acids. After removal of 4 bases from V and 3 bases from J, the junction contained 3 bases not matched to a gene. The CDR3 loop reads CASSPGTSGYEQYF. The CDR3, as DNA: TGTGCCAGCAGCCCAGGGACTAGCGGCTACGAGCAGTACTTC.

The chain uses TRBV11-3 and TRBJ2-1, with TRBD2 matching over 7 bases. This CDR3 has 16 amino acids. The V gene's germline CDR1 is SGHNT and CDR2 YENEEA. V lost 0 bases to trimming and J lost 4 bases; unmatched junction nucleotides: 6. CDR3 region: CASSLEGPAGYNEQFF. DNA for the CDR3: TGTGCCAGCAGCTTAGAAGGGCCAGCGGGATACAATGAGCAGTTCTTC.